This paragraph covers one TCR beta chain sequence. This clonotype came up many times. Its antigen is currently not known. No quality values exist for individual bases; no much larger clone is one base distant. The junction shows trimming of 6 bases on V and 0 bases on J, and the gene matches do not reach 8 bases of it. From the cysteine through the phenylalanine, the CDR3 covers 15 amino acids. The retained sequence is limited to the CDR3, 45 bases, with the frame set at the first base. The germline V gene sets CDR1 to SQVTM and CDR2 to ANQGSEA. This sample stems from a study of molecular identifiers for immune sequencing clone quantification (dated by TCRdb to the late 2010s). Some background on the complete study: For a replicate experiment, RNA from approximately 20,000 or 100,000 naive CD8 T cells was divided into five aliquots, of which four were sequenced. This methods study benchmarked molecular-identifier clustering-based TCR repertoire sequencing (MIDCIRS) and TCR RNA copy counting, using CD8 T cells to do so.

The receptor library was made with PCR. The run used an Illumina HiSeq 4000. Preparation of bulk TCR libraries followed a previously described approach, with the TCR primers listed in Table S5. Total RNA was purified with the Qiagen AllPrep DNA/RNA kit. Before any analysis, reads coming from multiple sequencing runs of the same library were combined into one pool. The original pipeline was this. Only reads with exact TCR constant sequence were kept, trimmed to 150 nt, and grouped by their 12-nt molecular barcodes. Reads in each barcode group were sub-clustered using a 15% Levenshtein threshold, and a quality-weighted consensus sequence was built for each RNA molecule. Non-functional sequences were excluded, and lower-count sequences lying one edit away from another sequence were also excluded. Barcode sub-clusters with fewer than 20% of the maximum read count were removed, based on fitting two negative binomial distributions. The raw public reads went through TCRdb reprocessing: fastp at Q25, MiXCR clone calling, in-frame beta chains kept. Duplicate CDR3 protein sequences are folded into a single record with the most common DNA and genes. The V and J calls reflect TCRdb's pipeline rather than the authors' work. The sample has over 60,000 distinct CDR3 sequences on record, about 19% of them singletons. The ten largest clones represent 1.4% of the sample.

Libraries of naive CD8 T cells were built from about 21,000 to 970,000 sorted cells, with 10%, 30% or 50% of the purified RNA used. On a BD FACSAria II, naive CD8 T cells were FACS-sorted as CD8+CD4-CCR7+CD45RA+ and collected into RLT Plus buffer. Roughly ten TCR copies' worth of Jurkat RNA were spiked into about 20,000-1,000,000 naive CD8 T cell samples to test detection sensitivity. CD8 T cells were enriched with RosetteSep CD8+ T Cell Enrichment Cocktail and Ficoll-Paque, followed by ACK red cell lysis. General findings and caveats noted by the study authors: Modeling gave around 3 recovered TCR RNA copies per cell versus about ten by digital PCR, implying approximately 32% capture efficiency. Spiked-in Jurkat TCR RNA (roughly 10 copies' worth), which is not part of the donor repertoire, was contained in the naive libraries. Highly expanded clone sizes could be underestimated if identical TCR molecules share a barcode. Spiked-in Jurkat TCR RNA equal to a single cell's worth was reported to be detectable even within one million naive CD8 T cells. In CMV-specific effector cells, clones with more than 20 RNA copies contained over 99% of molecules, whereas in naive cells such clones contained under 1% of molecules. When barcode sub-clustering was omitted, TCR diversity was inflated by chimeric consensus sequences, with chimeras reaching as high as 47%.

This sequence originates from a human donor in good health. Some libraries in this study had Jurkat cell RNA spiked in. Specimen: naive CD8+ T cells from blood, with Jurkat cell RNA spiked in. This specimen's cell subset or site label, interpreted: FACS-sorted CD8+CD4-CCR7+CD45RA+ naive T cells. The chain uses TRBV29-1 and TRBJ1-1, and TRBD1 matches 9 of the central bases. The nucleotide sequence is given as TGCAGCGTCGAGCGGGACAGGGAAATGAACACTGAAGCTTTCTTT. Protein translation: CSVERDREMNTEAFF.